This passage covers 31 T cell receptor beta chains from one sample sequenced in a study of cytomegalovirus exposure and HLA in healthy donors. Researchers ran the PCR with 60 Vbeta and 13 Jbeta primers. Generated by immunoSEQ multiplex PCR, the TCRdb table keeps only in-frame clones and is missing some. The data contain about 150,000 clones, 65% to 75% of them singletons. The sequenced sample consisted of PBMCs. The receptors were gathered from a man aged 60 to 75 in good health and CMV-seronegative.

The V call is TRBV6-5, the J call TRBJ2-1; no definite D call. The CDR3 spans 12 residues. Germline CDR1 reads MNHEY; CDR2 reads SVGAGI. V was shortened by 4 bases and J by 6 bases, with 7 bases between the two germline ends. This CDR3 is CASSSLFNEQFF. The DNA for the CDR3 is TGTGCCAGCAGTTCCCTCTTCAATGAGCAGTTCTTC.

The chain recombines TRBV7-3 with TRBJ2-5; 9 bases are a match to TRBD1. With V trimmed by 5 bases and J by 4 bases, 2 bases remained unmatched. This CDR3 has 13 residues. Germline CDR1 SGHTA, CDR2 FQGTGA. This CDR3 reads CASSTDRGETQYF. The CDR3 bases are TGTGCCAGCAGCACGGACAGGGGAGAGACCCAGTACTTC.

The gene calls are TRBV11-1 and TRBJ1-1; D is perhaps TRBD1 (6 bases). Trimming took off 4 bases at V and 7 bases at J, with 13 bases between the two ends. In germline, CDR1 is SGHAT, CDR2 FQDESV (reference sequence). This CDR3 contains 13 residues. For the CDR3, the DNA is TGTGCCAGCAGCTCGACAATACAGGGTGAAGCTTTCTTT. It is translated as CASSSTIQGEAFF.

The CDR3 DNA is TGTGCCAGCAGGAGGGACAGGGTCACCGGGGAGCTGTTTTTT. As protein: CASRRDRVTGELFF. The chain has TRBV2 and TRBJ2-2; 9 nucleotides line up with TRBD1. The V gene end was trimmed by 6 bases and the J gene end by 4 bases; junction bases not matched to a gene: 3. The CDR3 spans 14 residues. The germline CDR1 and CDR2 sequences are SNHLY and FYNNEI.

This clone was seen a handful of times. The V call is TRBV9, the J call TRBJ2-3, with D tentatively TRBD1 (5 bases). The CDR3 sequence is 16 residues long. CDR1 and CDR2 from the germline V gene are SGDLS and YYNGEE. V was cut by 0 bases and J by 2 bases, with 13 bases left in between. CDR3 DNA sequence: TGTGCCAGCAGCGTAGCTAAAGACAGCTACACAGATACGCAGTATTTT. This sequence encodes CASSVAKDSYTDTQYF.

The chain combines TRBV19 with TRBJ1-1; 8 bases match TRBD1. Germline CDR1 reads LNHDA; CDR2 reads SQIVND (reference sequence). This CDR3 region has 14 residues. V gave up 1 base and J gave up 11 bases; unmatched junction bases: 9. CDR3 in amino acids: CASSIGGRGRGAFF. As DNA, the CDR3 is TGTGCCAGTAGTATAGGTGGCAGGGGGCGCGGGGCTTTCTTT.

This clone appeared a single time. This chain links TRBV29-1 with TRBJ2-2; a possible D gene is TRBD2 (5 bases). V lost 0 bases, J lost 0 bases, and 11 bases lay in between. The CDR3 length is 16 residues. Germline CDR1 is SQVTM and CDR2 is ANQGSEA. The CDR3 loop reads CSVEDRRLSNTGELFF. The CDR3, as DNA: TGCAGCGTTGAAGATCGGCGACTATCGAACACCGGGGAGCTGTTTTTT.

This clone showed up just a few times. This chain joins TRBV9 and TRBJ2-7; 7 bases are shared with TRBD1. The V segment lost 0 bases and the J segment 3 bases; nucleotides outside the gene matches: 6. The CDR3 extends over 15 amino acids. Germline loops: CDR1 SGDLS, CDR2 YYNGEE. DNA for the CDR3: TGTGCCAGCAGCGTAGCTGGGCAGGGGGTCTACGAGCAGTACTTC. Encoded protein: CASSVAGQGVYEQYF.

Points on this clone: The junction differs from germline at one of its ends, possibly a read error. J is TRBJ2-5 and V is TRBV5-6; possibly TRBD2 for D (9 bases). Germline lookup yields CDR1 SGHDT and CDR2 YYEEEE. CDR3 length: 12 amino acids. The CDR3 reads CASSKQGVAGDF. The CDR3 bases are TGTGCCAGCAGCAAACAGGGGGTAGCGGGGGACTTC.

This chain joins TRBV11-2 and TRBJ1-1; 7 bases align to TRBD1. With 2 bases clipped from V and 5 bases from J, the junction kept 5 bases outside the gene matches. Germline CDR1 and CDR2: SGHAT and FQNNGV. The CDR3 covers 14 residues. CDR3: CASSLFDRATEAFF. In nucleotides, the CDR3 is TGTGCCAGCAGCTTATTCGACAGGGCAACTGAAGCTTTCTTT. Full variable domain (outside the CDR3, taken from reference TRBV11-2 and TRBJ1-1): EAGVAQSPRYKIIEKRQSVAFWCNPISGHATLYWYQQILGQGPKLLIQFQNNGVVDDSQLPKDRFSAERLKGVDSTLKIQPAKLEDSAVYLCASSLFDRATEAFFGQGTRLTVV.

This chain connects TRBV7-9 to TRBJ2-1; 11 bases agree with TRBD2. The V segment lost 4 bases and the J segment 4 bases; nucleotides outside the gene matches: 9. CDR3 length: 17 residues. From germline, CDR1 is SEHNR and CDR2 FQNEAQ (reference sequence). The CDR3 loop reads CASSSRTSGSRYNEQFF. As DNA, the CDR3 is TGTGCCAGCAGCTCCCGGACTAGCGGGTCCCGATACAATGAGCAGTTCTTC.

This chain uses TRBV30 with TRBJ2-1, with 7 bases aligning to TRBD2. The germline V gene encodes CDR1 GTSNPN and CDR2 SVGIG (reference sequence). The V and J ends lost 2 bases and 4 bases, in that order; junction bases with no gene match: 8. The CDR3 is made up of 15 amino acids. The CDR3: CAWSTLRGRYNEQFF. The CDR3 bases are TGTGCCTGGAGTACTCTGCGGGGGAGATACAATGAGCAGTTCTTC. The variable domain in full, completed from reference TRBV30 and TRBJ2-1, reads SQTIHQWPATLVQPVGSPLSLECTVEGTSNPNLYWYRQAAGRGLQLLFYSVGIGQISSEVPQNLSASRPQDRQFILSSKKLLLSDSGFYLCAWSTLRGRYNEQFFGPGTRLTVL.

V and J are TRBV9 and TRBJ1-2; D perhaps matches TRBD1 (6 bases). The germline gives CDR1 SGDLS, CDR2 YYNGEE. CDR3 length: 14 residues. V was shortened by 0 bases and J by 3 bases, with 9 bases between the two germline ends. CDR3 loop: CASSVEEGDYGYTF. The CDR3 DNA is TGTGCCAGCAGCGTAGAAGAGGGGGACTATGGCTACACCTTC. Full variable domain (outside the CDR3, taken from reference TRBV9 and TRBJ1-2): DSGVTQTPKHLITATGQRVTLRCSPRSGDLSVYWYQQSLDQGLQFLIQYYNGEERAKGNILERFSAQQFPDLHSELNLSSLELGDSALYFCASSVEEGDYGYTFGSGTRLTVV.

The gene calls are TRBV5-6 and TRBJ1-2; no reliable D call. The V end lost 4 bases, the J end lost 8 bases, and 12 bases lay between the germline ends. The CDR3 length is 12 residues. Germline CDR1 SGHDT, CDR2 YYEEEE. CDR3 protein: CASSEIRGGYTF. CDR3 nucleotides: TGTGCCAGCAGCGAAATTCGCGGGGGCTACACCTTC.

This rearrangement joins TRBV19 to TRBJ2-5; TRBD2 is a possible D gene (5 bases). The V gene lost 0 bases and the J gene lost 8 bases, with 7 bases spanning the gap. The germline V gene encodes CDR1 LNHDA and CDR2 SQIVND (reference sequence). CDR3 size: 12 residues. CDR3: CASSIDRLTQYF. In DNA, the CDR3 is TGTGCCAGTAGTATAGATCGACTAACCCAGTACTTC. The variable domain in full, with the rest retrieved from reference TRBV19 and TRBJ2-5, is DGGITQSPKYLFRKEGQNVTLSCEQNLNHDAMYWYRQDPGQGLRLIYYSQIVNDFQKGDIAEGYSVSREKKESFPLTVTSAQKNPTAFYLCASSIDRLTQYFGPGTRLLVL.

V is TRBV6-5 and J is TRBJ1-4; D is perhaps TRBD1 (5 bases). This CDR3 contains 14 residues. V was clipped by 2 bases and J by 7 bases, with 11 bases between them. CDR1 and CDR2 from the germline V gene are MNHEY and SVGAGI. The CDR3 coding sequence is TGTGCCAGCAGTTACGGGGCAGGGCTTGAAAAACTGTTTTTT. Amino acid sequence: CASSYGAGLEKLFF.

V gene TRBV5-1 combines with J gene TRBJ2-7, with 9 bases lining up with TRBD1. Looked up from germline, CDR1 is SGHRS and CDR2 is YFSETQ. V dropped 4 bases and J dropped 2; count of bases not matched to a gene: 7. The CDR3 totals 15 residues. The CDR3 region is CASSRGQGPTYEQYF. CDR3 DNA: TGCGCCAGCAGCCGAGGACAGGGGCCGACCTACGAGCAGTACTTC.

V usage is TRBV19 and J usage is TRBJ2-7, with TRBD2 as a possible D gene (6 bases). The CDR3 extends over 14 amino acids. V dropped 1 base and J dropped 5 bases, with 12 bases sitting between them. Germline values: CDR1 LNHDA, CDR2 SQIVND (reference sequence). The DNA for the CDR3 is TGTGCCAGTAGTATAGCGGCAGGGAGGAACGAGCAGTACTTC. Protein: CASSIAAGRNEQYF.

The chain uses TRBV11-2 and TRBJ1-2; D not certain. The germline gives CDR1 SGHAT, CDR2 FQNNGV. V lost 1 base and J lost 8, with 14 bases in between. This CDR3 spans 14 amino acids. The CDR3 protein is CASSLGQTPRGYTF. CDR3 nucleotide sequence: TGTGCCAGCAGCTTAGGCCAAACTCCCCGAGGCTACACCTTC.

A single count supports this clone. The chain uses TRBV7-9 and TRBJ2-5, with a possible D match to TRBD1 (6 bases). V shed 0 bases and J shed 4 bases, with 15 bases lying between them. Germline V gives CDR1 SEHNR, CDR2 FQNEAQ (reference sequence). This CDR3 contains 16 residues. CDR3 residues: CASSLALPTGGETQYF. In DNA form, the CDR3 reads TGTGCCAGCAGCTTAGCCCTCCCGACAGGCGGAGAGACCCAGTACTTC.

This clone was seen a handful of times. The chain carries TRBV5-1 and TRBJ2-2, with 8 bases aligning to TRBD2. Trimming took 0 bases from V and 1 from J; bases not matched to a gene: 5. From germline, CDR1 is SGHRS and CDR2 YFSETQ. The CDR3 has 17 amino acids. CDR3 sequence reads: CASSLAEGLVNTGELFF. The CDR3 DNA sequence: TGCGCCAGCAGCTTGGCAGAGGGACTAGTGAACACCGGGGAGCTGTTTTTT.

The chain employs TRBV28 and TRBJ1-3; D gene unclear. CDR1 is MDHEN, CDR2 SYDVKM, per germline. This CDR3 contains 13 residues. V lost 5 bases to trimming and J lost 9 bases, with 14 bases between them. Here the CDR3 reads CASSQDKMGTIYF. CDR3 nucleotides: TGTGCCAGCAGTCAAGACAAGATGGGCACCATATATTTT.

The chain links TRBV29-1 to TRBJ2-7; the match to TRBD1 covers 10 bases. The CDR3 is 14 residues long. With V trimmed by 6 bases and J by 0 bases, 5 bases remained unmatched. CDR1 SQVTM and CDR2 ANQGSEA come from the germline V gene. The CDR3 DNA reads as TGCAGCGTCCGACAGGGGGCAAGCTCCTACGAGCAGTACTTC. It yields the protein CSVRQGASSYEQYF.

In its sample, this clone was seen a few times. The CDR3 DNA is TGTGCCAGCAGCTTGGCCGGGAGGGTCGAAAAACTGTTTTTT. This encodes CASSLAGRVEKLFF. The V gene is TRBV5-4, the J gene TRBJ1-4; D is uncertain. CDR1 is SGHNT and CDR2 is YYREEE in the germline V gene (reference sequence). V lost 0 bases and J 8 bases, leaving 11 bases between the germline ends. The CDR3 is 14 amino acids.

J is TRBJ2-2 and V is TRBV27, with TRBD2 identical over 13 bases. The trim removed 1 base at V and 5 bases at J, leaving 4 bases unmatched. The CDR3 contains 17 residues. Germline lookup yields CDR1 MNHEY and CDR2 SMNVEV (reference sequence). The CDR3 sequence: CASSLLRLAGGTGELFF. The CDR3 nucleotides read TGTGCCAGCAGTTTATTGAGACTAGCGGGAGGTACCGGGGAGCTGTTTTTT.

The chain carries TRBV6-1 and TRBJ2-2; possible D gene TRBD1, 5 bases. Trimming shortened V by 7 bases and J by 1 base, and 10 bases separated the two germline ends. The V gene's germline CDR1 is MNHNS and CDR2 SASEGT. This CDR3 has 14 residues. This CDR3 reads CASILTGNTGELFF. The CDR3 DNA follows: TGTGCCAGCATTCTTACAGGGAACACCGGGGAGCTGTTTTTT.

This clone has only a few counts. The CDR3 here is CASSASLAGGPTDTQYF. The CDR3 DNA reads TGTGCCAGCAGTGCTAGTCTAGCGGGAGGGCCAACAGATACGCAGTATTTT. This chain connects TRBV2 to TRBJ2-3, with TRBD2 identical over 12 bases. Germline CDR1 reads SNHLY; CDR2 reads FYNNEI. Germline trimming cut 4 bases from V and 3 bases from J; bases unmatched to any gene: 8. This CDR3 is 17 amino acids long.

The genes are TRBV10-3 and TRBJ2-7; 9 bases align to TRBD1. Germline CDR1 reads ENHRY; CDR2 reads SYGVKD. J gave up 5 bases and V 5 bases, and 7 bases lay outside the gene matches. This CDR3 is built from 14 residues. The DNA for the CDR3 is TGTGCCATCAGTCGGGACAGGGATTTCGACGAGCAGTACTTC. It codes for CAISRDRDFDEQYF.

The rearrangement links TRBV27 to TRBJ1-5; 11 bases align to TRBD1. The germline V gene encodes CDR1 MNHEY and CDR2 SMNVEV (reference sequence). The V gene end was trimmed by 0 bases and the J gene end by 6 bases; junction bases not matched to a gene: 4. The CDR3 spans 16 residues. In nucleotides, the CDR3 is TGTGCCAGCAGTTTATCGCGGACAGGGGGCATTCAGCCCCAGCATTTT. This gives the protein CASSLSRTGGIQPQHF.

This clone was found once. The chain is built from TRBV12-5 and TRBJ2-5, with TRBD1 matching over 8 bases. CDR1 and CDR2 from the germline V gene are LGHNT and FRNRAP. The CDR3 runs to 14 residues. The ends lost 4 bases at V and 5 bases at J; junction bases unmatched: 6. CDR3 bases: TGTGCTAGTGGTTCGGACAGGGAAGGGGAGACCCAGTACTTC. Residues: CASGSDREGETQYF.

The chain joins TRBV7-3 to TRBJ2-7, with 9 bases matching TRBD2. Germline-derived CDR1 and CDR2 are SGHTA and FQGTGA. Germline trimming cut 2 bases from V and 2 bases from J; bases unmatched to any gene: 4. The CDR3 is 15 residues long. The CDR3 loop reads CASSLEGTSPYEQYF. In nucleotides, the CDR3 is TGTGCCAGCAGCTTAGAAGGGACTAGCCCCTACGAGCAGTACTTC.